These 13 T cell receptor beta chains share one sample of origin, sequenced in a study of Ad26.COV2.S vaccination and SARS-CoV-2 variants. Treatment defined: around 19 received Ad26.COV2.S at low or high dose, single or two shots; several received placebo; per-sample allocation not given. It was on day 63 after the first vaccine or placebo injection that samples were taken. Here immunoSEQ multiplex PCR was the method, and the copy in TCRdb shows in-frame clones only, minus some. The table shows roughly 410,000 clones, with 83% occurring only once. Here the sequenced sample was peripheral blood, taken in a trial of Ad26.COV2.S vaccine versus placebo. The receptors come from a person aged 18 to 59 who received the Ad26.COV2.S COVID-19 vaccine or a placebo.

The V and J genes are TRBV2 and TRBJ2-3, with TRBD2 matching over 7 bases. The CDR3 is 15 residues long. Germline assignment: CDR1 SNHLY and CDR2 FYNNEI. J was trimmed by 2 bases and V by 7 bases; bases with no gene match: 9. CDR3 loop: CASTGPAGNTDTQYF. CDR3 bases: TGTGCCAGCACCGGACCAGCGGGGAACACAGATACGCAGTATTTT.

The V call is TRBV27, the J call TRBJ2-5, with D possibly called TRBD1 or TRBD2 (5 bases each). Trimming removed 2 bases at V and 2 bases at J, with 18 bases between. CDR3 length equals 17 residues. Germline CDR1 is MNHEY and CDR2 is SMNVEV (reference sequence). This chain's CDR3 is CASSLLRQGVLQETQYF. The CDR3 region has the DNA TGTGCCAGCAGTTTACTTCGGCAGGGAGTTTTACAAGAGACCCAGTACTTC.

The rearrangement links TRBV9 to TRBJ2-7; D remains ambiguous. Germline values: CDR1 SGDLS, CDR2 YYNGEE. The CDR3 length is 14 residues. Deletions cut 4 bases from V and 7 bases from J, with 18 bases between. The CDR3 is CASSSSTRPGEQYF. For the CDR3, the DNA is TGTGCCAGCAGCTCTAGTACCAGGCCTGGGGAGCAGTACTTC.

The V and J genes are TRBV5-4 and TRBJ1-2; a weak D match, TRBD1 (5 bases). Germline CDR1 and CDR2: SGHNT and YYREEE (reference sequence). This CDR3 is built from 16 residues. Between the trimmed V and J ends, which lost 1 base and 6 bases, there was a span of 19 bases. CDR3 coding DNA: TGTGCCAGCAGCTTGTCTGGGAGGGTAAAGGGGAATGGCTACACCTTC. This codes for CASSLSGRVKGNGYTF.

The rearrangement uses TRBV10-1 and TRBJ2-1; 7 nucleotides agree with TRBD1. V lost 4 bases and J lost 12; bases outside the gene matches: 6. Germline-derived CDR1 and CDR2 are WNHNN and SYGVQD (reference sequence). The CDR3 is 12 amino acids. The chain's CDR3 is CASSGQRQGQFF. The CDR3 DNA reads TGCGCCAGCAGTGGTCAGCGACAGGGGCAGTTCTTC.

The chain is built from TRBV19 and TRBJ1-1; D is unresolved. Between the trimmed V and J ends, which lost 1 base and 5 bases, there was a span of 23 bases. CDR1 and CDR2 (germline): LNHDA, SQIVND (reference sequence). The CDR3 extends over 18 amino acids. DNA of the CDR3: TGTGCCAGTAGTATAGGAAGGAGCAGCCTCCTTGTAAGAACTGAAGCTTTCTTT. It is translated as CASSIGRSSLLVRTEAFF.

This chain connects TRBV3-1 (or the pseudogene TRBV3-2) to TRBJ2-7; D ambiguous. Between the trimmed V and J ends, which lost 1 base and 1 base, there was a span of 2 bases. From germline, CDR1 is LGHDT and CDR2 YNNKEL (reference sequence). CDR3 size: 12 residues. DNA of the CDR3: TGTGCCAGCAGCCAAGTTTCCTACGAGCAGTACTTC. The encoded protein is CASSQVSYEQYF.

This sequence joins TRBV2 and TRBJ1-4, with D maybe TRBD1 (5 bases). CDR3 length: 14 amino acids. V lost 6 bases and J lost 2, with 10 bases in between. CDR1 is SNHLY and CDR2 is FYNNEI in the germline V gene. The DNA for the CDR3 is TGTGCCAGCAGAAAGGGACTGACTAATGAAAAACTGTTTTTT. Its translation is CASRKGLTNEKLFF.

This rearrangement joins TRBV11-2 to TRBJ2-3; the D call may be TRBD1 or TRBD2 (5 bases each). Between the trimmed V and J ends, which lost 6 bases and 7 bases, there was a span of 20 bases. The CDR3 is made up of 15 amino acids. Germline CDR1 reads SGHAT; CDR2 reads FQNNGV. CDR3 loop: CASRQTGRLPNTQYF. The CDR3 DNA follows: TGTGCCAGCAGGCAAACGGGACGACTTCCAAATACGCAGTATTTT.

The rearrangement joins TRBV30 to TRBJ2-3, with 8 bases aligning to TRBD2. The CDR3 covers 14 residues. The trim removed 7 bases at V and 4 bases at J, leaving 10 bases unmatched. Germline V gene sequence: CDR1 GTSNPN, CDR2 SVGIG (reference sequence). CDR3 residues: CASSKAGDADTQYF. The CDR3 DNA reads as TGTGCCTCTTCAAAAGCGGGAGACGCAGATACGCAGTATTTT.

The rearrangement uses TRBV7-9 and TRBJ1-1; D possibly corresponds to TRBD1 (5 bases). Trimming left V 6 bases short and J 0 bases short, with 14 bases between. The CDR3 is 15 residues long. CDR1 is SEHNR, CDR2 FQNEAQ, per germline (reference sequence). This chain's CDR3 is CASSIARGVNTEAFF. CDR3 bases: TGTGCCAGCAGTATAGCGCGGGGGGTGAACACTGAAGCTTTCTTT.

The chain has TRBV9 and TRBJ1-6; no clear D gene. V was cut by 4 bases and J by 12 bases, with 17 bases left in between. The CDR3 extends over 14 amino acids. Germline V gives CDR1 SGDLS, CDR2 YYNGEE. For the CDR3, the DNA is TGTGCCAGCAGCCCCGACCGAGATGATAAACCCCTCCACTTT. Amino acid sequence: CASSPDRDDKPLHF.

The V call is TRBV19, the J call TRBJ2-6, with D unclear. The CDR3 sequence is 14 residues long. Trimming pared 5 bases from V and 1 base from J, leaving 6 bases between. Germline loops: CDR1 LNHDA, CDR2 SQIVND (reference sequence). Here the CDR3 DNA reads TGTGCCAGTAGTCCCTTTTCTGGGGCCAACGTCCTGACTTTC. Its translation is CASSPFSGANVLTF. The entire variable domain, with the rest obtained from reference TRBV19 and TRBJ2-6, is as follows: DGGITQSPKYLFRKEGQNVTLSCEQNLNHDAMYWYRQDPGQGLRLIYYSQIVNDFQKGDIAEGYSVSREKKESFPLTVTSAQKNPTAFYLCASSPFSGANVLTFGAGSRLTVL.